This passage covers 27 T cell receptor beta chains from one sample sequenced in a study of blood T cell repertoires in COVID-19. Sequenced by immunoSEQ multiplex PCR; TCRdb stores in-frame clones only, minus some. The table includes about 74,000 clones, about 92% detected once. The sample taken for sequencing was peripheral blood. The source of these receptors is a human donor in a cohort sampled during active COVID-19.

Written as DNA, the CDR3 is TGTGCCAGCAGCCGCGGGACTAGCGGGAGGGTTTCCTACAATGAGCAGTTCTTC. Its translation is CASSRGTSGRVSYNEQFF. The V and J genes are TRBV6-2 or TRBV6-3 and TRBJ2-1; TRBD2 matches 16 bases. The CDR3 is 18 amino acids. V trimming: 6 bases; J trimming: 1 base; junction bases outside the gene matches: 6. The germline CDR1 and CDR2 sequences are MNHEY and SVGEGT.

The J gene is TRBJ1-4, the V gene TRBV3-1 (or the pseudogene TRBV3-2); 7 bases are shared with TRBD1. V shed 5 bases, J shed 5 bases, and the junction held 11 bases outside the gene matches. The CDR3 length is 16 residues. The germline V gene has CDR1 LGHDT and CDR2 YNNKEL (reference sequence). CDR3 sequence reads: CASSVRNRGGNEKLFF. The CDR3 nucleotides read TGTGCCAGCAGCGTACGAAACAGGGGCGGGAATGAAAAACTGTTTTTT.

This chain uses TRBV19 with TRBJ2-7, with 8 bases aligning to TRBD1. CDR3 length: 16 residues. The J segment lost 3 bases and the V segment lost 5 bases, leaving 12 bases of the junction unmatched. CDR1 is LNHDA and CDR2 is SQIVND in the germline V gene (reference sequence). The CDR3 DNA follows: TGTGCCAGTAGTCCTCCGGGACAGGCCCTTATCTACGAGCAGTACTTC. It specifies CASSPPGQALIYEQYF. The complete variable domain, with remaining parts taken from reference TRBV19 and TRBJ2-7, reads DGGITQSPKYLFRKEGQNVTLSCEQNLNHDAMYWYRQDPGQGLRLIYYSQIVNDFQKGDIAEGYSVSREKKESFPLTVTSAQKNPTAFYLCASSPPGQALIYEQYFGPGTRLTVT.

The chain joins TRBV7-2 to TRBJ2-7; 8 nucleotides match TRBD2. There are 15 residues in the CDR3. The ends lost 6 bases at V and 1 base at J; junction bases unmatched: 8. Per the germline V gene, CDR1 is SGHTA and CDR2 is FQGNSA. The CDR3 loop is CASRPNTGGSYEQYF. The CDR3 nucleotides are TGTGCCAGCAGGCCCAACACGGGGGGGTCCTACGAGCAGTACTTC.

The chain couples TRBV19 to TRBJ2-1; D possibly corresponds to TRBD2 (5 bases). CDR1 and CDR2 (germline): LNHDA, SQIVND (reference sequence). V was clipped by 6 bases and J by 5 bases, with 11 bases between them. This CDR3 has 13 residues. CDR3 protein: CASSLRAHNEQFF. The CDR3 DNA sequence: TGTGCCAGTAGCTTGAGGGCCCACAATGAGCAGTTCTTC.

The genes are TRBV9 and TRBJ1-6, with D tentatively TRBD1 (6 bases). The CDR3 consists of 16 residues. The germline V and J ends were trimmed by 4 bases and 0 bases, with 11 bases remaining between them. The V gene's germline CDR1 is SGDLS and CDR2 YYNGEE. The DNA of the CDR3 is TGTGCCAGCAGCTTCGGACAGAGCTCCTATAATTCACCCCTCCACTTT. Amino acids: CASSFGQSSYNSPLHF.

The chain uses TRBV7-9 and TRBJ1-1, with D possibly being TRBD1 (5 bases). This CDR3 comprises 13 residues. The germline V and J ends were trimmed by 0 bases and 11 bases, with 13 bases remaining between them. Per the germline V gene, CDR1 is SEHNR and CDR2 is FQNEAQ (reference sequence). For the CDR3, the DNA is TGTGCCAGCAGCTTAGCGGGGCCAAGCGCGGCTTTCTTT. It yields the protein CASSLAGPSAAFF.

The chain couples TRBV7-9 to TRBJ2-3; 8 bases agree with TRBD1. This CDR3 has 14 residues. The V gene end was trimmed by 5 bases and the J gene end by 4 bases; junction bases not matched to a gene: 5. Germline CDR1 reads SEHNR; CDR2 reads FQNEAQ (reference sequence). CDR3 in amino acids: CASSPETGADTQYF. The CDR3 bases are TGTGCCAGCAGCCCAGAGACAGGGGCAGATACGCAGTATTTT.

The gene calls are TRBV20-1 and TRBJ2-3; D unresolved. Trimming cost V 5 bases and J 7 bases, with 10 bases left between them. CDR1 is DFQATT, CDR2 SNEGSKA, per germline (reference sequence). The CDR3 runs 11 residues. This chain's CDR3 is CSASLRNTQYF. In DNA, the CDR3 is TGCAGTGCTTCACTACGTAATACGCAGTATTTT.

Here the CDR3 DNA reads TGCAGCGTGAAGGGACTAGCGGGAAACAGCGAGCAGTACTTC. Residues: CSVKGLAGNSEQYF. The chain carries TRBV29-1 and TRBJ2-7, with 13 bases lining up with TRBD2. J lost 6 bases, V lost 6 bases, and 8 bases had no gene match. CDR1 SQVTM and CDR2 ANQGSEA come from the germline V gene. The CDR3 consists of 14 residues.

The chain links TRBV6-6 to TRBJ2-5, with a tentative D call TRBD1 (5 bases). The CDR3 is made up of 16 amino acids. The V end was cut by 0 bases, the J end by 5 bases, with 16 bases between. Germline V gene sequence: CDR1 MNHNY, CDR2 SVGAGI (reference sequence). The CDR3 coding sequence is TGTGCCAGCAGTTACTCAGGGGTCGGAGAAGGTGAGACCCAGTACTTC. It specifies CASSYSGVGEGETQYF.

The rearrangement links TRBV30 to TRBJ1-6, with D perhaps matching TRBD1 (5 bases). Germline V CDR1 and CDR2: GTSNPN, SVGIG (reference sequence). V was clipped by 3 bases and J by 7 bases, with 13 bases between them. CDR3 length equals 14 residues. The CDR3 DNA reads as TGTGCCTGGAGAACCAGGGTGGGGAATTCACCCCTCCACTTT. It specifies CAWRTRVGNSPLHF.

In regard to this clone: Mismatch with germline at one junction end may stem from a read error. The CDR3 DNA reads TGTGCTAGCAGCCCCTGGGCCGGGACAGGGCACTCAGAGACCCAGTACTTC. This sequence encodes CASSPWAGTGHSETQYF. The rearrangement joins TRBV7-7 to TRBJ2-5; TRBD1 matches 9 bases. The CDR3 runs 17 residues. Germline CDR1 and CDR2: SSHAT and FNYEAQ (reference sequence).

The chain employs TRBV5-5 and TRBJ2-5, with 8 positions matching TRBD1. V was pared by 2 bases and J by 4 bases, with 1 base of the junction left unmatched. The CDR3 covers 13 residues. Looked up from germline, CDR1 is SGHKS and CDR2 is YYEKEE (reference sequence). Written as DNA, the CDR3 is TGTGCCAGCAGCTTACAGGGGGTAGAGACCCAGTACTTC. Encoded protein: CASSLQGVETQYF.

V usage is TRBV7-2 and J usage is TRBJ1-6; D might be TRBD1 (6 bases). Germline CDR1 is SGHTA and CDR2 is FQGNSA. The CDR3 runs 14 residues. Trimming cost V 2 bases and J 9 bases, with 11 bases left between them. Here the CDR3 reads CASSLQGQGSPLHF. The CDR3 DNA is TGTGCCAGCAGCTTACAGGGGCAGGGTTCACCCCTCCACTTT.

The chain is built from TRBV5-4 and TRBJ2-5, with 14 bases aligning to TRBD2. This CDR3 region has 16 residues. The germline gives CDR1 SGHNT, CDR2 YYREEE (reference sequence). With 3 bases clipped from V and 5 bases from J, the junction kept 6 bases outside the gene matches. CDR3 nucleotide sequence: TGTGCCAGCAGCTGGGGACTAGCGGGAGTTGTCGAGACCCAGTACTTC. This translates into CASSWGLAGVVETQYF.

The V and J genes are TRBV30 and TRBJ2-7; 10 bases are shared with TRBD1. Germline assignment: CDR1 GTSNPN and CDR2 SVGIG (reference sequence). J was trimmed by 5 bases and V by 3 bases; bases with no gene match: 7. The CDR3 is 14 residues long. In nucleotides, the CDR3 is TGTGCCTGGAGCGCAGACAGGGGGCTTCACGAGCAGTACTTC. Translation gives CAWSADRGLHEQYF.

The gene calls are TRBV4-1 and TRBJ2-7, with D hard to call. CDR3 length: 11 residues. V lost 4 bases and J lost 5, with 6 bases in between. Germline lookup yields CDR1 MGHRA and CDR2 YSYEKL. The CDR3 bases are TGCGCCAGCAGCCTTTTCGACGAGCAGTACTTC. It encodes CASSLFDEQYF.

This clone was observed once. The chain has TRBV6-2 or TRBV6-3 and TRBJ1-4; 7 nucleotides agree with TRBD1. J gave up 5 bases and V 0 bases, and 12 bases lay outside the gene matches. The CDR3 contains 18 residues. Per the germline V gene, CDR1 is MNHEY and CDR2 is SVGEGT. The CDR3 DNA sequence: TGTGCCAGCAGTTACTCGGAAGCATGGGCGGACAGGAATGAAAAACTGTTTTTT. It codes for CASSYSEAWADRNEKLFF.

This clone was seen more than once but under ten times. V and J are TRBV6-5 and TRBJ2-5, with a weak D call TRBD1 (6 bases). This CDR3 has 15 residues. V lost 1 base, J lost 7 bases, and 16 bases lay in between. Germline-derived CDR1 and CDR2 are MNHEY and SVGAGI. The CDR3 sequence is CASSYFRTDTRTQYF. CDR3 nucleotide sequence: TGTGCCAGCAGTTACTTTCGGACAGACACCAGGACCCAGTACTTC.

The V and J genes are TRBV3-1 (or the pseudogene TRBV3-2) and TRBJ2-2, with 7 nucleotides matching TRBD2. Germline CDR1 is LGHDT and CDR2 is YNNKEL (reference sequence). CDR3 length: 15 residues. V lost 1 base, J lost 13 bases, and 12 bases stayed unmatched. CDR3 residues: CASSQGAGPTKRLFF. The CDR3 DNA reads TGTGCCAGCAGCCAAGGAGCGGGACCAACCAAACGGCTGTTTTTT.

The V and J genes are TRBV5-4 and TRBJ2-1; no reliable D call. Per germline, CDR1 SGHNT and CDR2 YYREEE (reference sequence). This CDR3 spans 16 amino acids. The V and J ends lost 2 bases and 3 bases respectively, with 15 bases between them. CDR3 sequence (DNA): TGTGCCAGCAGCTTACTGTCGCTGGGCCACTACAATGAGCAGTTCTTC. It specifies CASSLLSLGHYNEQFF.

The chain uses TRBV7-6 and TRBJ1-2, with D possibly being TRBD1 (6 bases). Germline CDR1 reads SGHVS; CDR2 reads FNYEAQ. Trimming removed 2 bases at V and 0 bases at J, with 16 bases between. This CDR3 comprises 17 residues. The CDR3 DNA sequence: TGTGCCAGCAGCTTACGCAAGGGACAAGTTCCTAACTATGGCTACACCTTC. Its protein is CASSLRKGQVPNYGYTF.

The chain combines TRBV27 with TRBJ2-7, with 9 bases aligning to TRBD1. In germline, CDR1 is MNHEY, CDR2 SMNVEV (reference sequence). Trimming took 5 bases from V and 0 from J; bases not matched to a gene: 5. CDR3 size: 15 residues. CDR3 coding DNA: TGTGCCAGCAGTACCTGGACAGGGGACTCCTACGAGCAGTACTTC. This translates into CASSTWTGDSYEQYF.

The CDR3 sequence is CASSQSGRAGEQFF. The CDR3 DNA reads as TGTGCCAGCAGTCAAAGCGGGAGGGCCGGTGAGCAGTTCTTC. The chain carries TRBV6-2 or TRBV6-3 and TRBJ2-1; TRBD2 aligns across 10 bases. This CDR3 region has 14 residues. V shed 5 bases, J shed 9 bases, and the junction held 7 bases outside the gene matches. Germline CDR1 MNHEY, CDR2 SVGEGT.

The chain recombines TRBV24-1 with TRBJ2-1, with TRBD2 matching over 10 bases. Trimming removed 7 bases from V and 5 bases from J; junction bases left unmatched: 7. The CDR3 totals 15 residues. From germline, CDR1 is KGHDR and CDR2 SFDVKD. The CDR3 DNA follows: TGTGCCACCAGAGAGGGGACTAGCGACCACAATGAGCAGTTCTTC. Translated, it gives CATREGTSDHNEQFF.

The rearrangement uses TRBV10-3 and TRBJ1-1; 7 bases are shared with TRBD1. J was trimmed by 3 bases and V by 6 bases; bases with no gene match: 4. The CDR3 sequence is 13 residues long. Per the germline V gene, CDR1 is ENHRY and CDR2 is SYGVKD. CDR3 in DNA: TGTGCCATCAGCTACAGGGGTGACACTGAAGCTTTCTTT. Residues: CAISYRGDTEAFF.